This T cell receptor beta chain comes out of a study of T cells in Graves' hyperthyroidism and ophthalmopathy. Study-wide points: Separation of ophthalmopathy from stable hyperthyroidism was achieved by a 13 V-J model. Blood also showed most of the thyroid clonotypes that were expanded above 0.001.

The CDR3 runs to 15 residues. Between the trimmed V and J ends, which lost 0 bases and 6 bases, there was a span of 17 bases. CDR1 and CDR2 from the germline V gene are DFQATT and SNEGSKA (reference sequence). It was RNA transcripts that yielded the amplified TCR beta CDR3 regions. Primed by the HTBI set, a first-round RT-PCR was run on the TCR CDR3. TCRdb recomputed calls from the multiplex PCR reads with MiXCR, one row per CDR3 protein. In the table there are almost 500,000 distinct CDR3 sequences, approximately 23% of which are singletons. The study based diagnoses on clinical symptoms, serum thyroxine and TRAb, thyroid ultrasound and orbital computed tomography. In its sample, this clonotype was seen many times. Its target is unknown.

The rearrangement uses TRBV20-1 and TRBJ1-1; D uncertain. This clonotype was obtained from a woman aged 70-85 years with Graves' ophthalmopathy. Sequencing was done on a sample of blood. The CDR3 loop reads CSARDRGGIHPEAFF. CDR3 DNA: TGCAGTGCTAGAGATCGTGGAGGGATCCACCCTGAAGCTTTCTTT.